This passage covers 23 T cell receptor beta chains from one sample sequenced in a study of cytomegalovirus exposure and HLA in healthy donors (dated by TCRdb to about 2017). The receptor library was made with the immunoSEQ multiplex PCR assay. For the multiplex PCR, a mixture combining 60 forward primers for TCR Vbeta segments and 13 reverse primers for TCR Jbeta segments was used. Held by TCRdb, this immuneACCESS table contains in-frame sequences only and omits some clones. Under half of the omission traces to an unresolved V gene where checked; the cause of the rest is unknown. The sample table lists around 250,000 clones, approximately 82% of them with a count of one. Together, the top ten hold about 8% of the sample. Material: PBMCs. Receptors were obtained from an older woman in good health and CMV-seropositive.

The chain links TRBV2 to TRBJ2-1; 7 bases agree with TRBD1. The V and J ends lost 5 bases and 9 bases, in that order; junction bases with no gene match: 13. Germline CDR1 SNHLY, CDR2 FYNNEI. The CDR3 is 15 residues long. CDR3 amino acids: CASSTYDRVVSEQFF. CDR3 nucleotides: TGTGCCAGCAGTACTTATGACAGGGTCGTTAGTGAGCAGTTCTTC.

CDR3 in amino acids: CASSEGWDRGRGNTIYF. In nucleotides, the CDR3 is TGTGCCAGCAGTGAAGGATGGGACAGGGGGCGAGGAAACACCATATATTTT. This rearrangement joins TRBV6-1 to TRBJ1-3, with 12 bases lining up with TRBD1. In germline, CDR1 is MNHNS, CDR2 SASEGT. The J segment lost 4 bases and the V segment lost 1 base, leaving 5 bases of the junction unmatched. The CDR3 is made up of 17 amino acids.

DNA of the CDR3: TGTGCCAGCAGCCCGACAGGGAACCAAGAGACCCAGTACTTC. Translation gives CASSPTGNQETQYF. The chain carries TRBV7-6 and TRBJ2-5; 7 bases line up with TRBD1. Germline V gene lookup returns CDR1 SGHVS and CDR2 FNYEAQ. V dropped 5 bases and J dropped 0; count of bases not matched to a gene: 3. The CDR3 is made up of 14 amino acids.

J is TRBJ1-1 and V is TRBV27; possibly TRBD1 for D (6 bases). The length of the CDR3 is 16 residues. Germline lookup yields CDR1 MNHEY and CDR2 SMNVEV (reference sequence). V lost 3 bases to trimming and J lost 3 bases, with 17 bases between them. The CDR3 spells CASSLTGPIWYTEAFF. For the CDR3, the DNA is TGTGCCAGCAGTTTGACAGGACCAATATGGTACACTGAAGCTTTCTTT.

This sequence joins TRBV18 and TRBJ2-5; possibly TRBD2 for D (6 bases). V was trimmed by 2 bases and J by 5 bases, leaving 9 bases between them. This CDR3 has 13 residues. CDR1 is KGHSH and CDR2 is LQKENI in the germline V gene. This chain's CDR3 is CASSPGGDETQYF. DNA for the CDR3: TGTGCCAGCTCACCAGGAGGGGATGAGACCCAGTACTTC. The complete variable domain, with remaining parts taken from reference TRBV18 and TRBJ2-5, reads NAGVMQNPRHLVRRRGQEARLRCSPMKGHSHVYWYRQLPEEGLKFMVYLQKENIIDESGMPKERFSAEFPKEGPSILRIQQVVRGDSAAYFCASSPGGDETQYFGPGTRLLVL.

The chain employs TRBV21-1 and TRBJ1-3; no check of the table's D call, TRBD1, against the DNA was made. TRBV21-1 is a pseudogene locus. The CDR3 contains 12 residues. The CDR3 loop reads CATRQGGDTIYF. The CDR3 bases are TGTGCCACCAGACAGGGCGGTGACACCATATATTTT.

CDR3 sequence: CASSVREGGADTQYF. The CDR3 DNA sequence: TGTGCCAGCAGCGTGAGGGAGGGCGGGGCAGATACGCAGTATTTT. The V gene is TRBV9, the J gene TRBJ2-3, with TRBD2 matching 7 bases. CDR1 and CDR2 from the germline V gene are SGDLS and YYNGEE. CDR3 length equals 15 residues. Trimming removed 2 bases from V and 4 bases from J; junction bases left unmatched: 7.

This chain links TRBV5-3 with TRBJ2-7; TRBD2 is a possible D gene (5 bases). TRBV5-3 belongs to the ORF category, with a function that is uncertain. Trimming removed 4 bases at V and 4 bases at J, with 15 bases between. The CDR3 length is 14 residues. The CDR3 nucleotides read TGTGCCAGAAGCGCCGGGATTCGTTGGTACGAGCAGTACTTC. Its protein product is CARSAGIRWYEQYF.

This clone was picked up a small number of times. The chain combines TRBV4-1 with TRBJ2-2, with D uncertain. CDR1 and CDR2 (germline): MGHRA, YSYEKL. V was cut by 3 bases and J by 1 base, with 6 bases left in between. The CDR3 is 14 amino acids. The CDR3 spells CASSQRQNTGELFF. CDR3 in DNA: TGCGCCAGCAGCCAGAGACAGAACACCGGGGAGCTGTTTTTT.

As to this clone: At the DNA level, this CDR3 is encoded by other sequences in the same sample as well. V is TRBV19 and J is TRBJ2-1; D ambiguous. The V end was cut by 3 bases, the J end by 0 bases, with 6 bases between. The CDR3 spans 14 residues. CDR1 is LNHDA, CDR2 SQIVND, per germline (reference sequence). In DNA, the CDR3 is TGTGCCAGTAGTATTGGTAGCTCCTACAATGAGCAGTTCTTC. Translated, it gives CASSIGSSYNEQFF.

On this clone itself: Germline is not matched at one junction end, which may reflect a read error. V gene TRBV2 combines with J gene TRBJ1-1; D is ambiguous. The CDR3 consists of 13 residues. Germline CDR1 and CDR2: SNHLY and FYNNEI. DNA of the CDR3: TGTGCCAGCAGTGATTTTCCGGGGTCCAAGGCTTCCTTT. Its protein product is CASSDFPGSKASF.

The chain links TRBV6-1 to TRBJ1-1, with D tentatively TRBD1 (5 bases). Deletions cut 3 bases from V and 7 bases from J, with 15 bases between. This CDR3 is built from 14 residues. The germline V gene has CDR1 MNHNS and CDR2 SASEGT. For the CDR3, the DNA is TGTGCCAGCAGTGATCCGAGGACACGTCTTGAAGCTTTCTTT. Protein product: CASSDPRTRLEAFF.

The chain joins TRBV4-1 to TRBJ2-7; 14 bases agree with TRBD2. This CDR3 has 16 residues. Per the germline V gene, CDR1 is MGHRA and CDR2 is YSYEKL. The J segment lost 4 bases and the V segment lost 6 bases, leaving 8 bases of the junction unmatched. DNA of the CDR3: TGCGCCAGCAGTACGTTGGGGACTAGCGGGGGTTACGAGCAGTACTTC. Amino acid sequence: CASSTLGTSGGYEQYF.

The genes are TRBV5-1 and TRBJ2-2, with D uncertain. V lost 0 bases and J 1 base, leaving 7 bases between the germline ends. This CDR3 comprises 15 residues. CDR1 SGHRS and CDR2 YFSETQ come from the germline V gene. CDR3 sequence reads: CASSLVDMNTGELFF. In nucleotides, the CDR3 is TGCGCCAGCAGCTTGGTCGACATGAACACCGGGGAGCTGTTTTTT.

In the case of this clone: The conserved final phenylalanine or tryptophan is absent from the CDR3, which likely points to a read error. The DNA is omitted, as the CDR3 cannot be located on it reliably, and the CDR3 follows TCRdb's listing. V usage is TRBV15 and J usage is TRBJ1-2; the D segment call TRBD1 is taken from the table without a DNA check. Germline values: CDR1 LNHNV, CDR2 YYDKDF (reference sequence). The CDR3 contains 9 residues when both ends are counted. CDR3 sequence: CARNSTGTL.

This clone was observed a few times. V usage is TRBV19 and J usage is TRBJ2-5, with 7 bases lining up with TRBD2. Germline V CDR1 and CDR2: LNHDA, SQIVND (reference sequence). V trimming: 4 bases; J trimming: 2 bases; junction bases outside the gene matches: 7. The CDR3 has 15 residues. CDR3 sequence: CASSTSGTTQETQYF. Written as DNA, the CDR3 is TGTGCCAGTAGTACATCCGGGACTACACAAGAGACCCAGTACTTC.

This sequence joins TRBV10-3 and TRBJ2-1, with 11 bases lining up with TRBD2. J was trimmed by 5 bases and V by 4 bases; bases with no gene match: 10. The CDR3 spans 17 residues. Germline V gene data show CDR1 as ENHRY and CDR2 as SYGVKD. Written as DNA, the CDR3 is TGTGCCATCAGTGTGGGCCAGCGGGGACTAGCGGACAATGAGCAGTTCTTC. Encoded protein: CAISVGQRGLADNEQFF.

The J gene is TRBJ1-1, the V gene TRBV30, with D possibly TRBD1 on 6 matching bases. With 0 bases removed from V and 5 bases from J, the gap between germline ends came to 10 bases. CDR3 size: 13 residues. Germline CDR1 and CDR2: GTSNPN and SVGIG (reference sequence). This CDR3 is CAWSVQGWTEAFF. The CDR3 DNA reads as TGTGCCTGGAGTGTACAGGGTTGGACTGAAGCTTTCTTT.

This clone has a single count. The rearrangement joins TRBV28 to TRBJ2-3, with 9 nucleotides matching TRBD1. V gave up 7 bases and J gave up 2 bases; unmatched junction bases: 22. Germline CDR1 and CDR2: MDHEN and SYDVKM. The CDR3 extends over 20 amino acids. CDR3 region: CASMPRTGAHLLISTDTQYF. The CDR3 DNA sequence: TGTGCCAGCATGCCCCGGACAGGGGCCCACCTACTGATCTCCACAGATACGCAGTATTTT.

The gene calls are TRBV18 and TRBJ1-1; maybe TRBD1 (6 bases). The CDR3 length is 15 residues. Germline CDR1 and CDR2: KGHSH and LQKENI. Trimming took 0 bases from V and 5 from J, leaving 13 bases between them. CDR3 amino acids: CASSPPRQGKTEAFF. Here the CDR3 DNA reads TGTGCCAGCTCACCACCGAGGCAGGGGAAAACTGAAGCTTTCTTT.

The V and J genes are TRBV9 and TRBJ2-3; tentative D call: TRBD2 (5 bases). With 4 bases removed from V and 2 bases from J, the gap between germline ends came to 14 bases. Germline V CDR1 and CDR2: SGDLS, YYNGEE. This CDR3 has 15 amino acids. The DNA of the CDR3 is TGTGCCAGCAGCCCCCGGGGTCTACTCACAGATACGCAGTATTTT. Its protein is CASSPRGLLTDTQYF.

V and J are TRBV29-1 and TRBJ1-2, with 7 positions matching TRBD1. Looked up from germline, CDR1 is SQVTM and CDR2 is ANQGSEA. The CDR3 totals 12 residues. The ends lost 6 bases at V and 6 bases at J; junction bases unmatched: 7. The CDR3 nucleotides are TGCAGCGTGACGGGACAGTCCCATGGCTACACCTTC. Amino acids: CSVTGQSHGYTF. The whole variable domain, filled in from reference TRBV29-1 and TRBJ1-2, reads SAVISQKPSRDICQRGTSLTIQCQVDSQVTMMFWYRQQPGQSLTLIATANQGSEATYESGFVIDKFPISRPNLTFSTLTVSNMSPEDSSIYLCSVTGQSHGYTFGSGTRLTVV.

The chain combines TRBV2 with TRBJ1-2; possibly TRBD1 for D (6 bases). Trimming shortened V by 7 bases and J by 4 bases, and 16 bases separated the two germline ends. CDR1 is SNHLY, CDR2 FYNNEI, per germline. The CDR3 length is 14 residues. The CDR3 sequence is CASTTLDSTYGYTF. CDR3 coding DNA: TGTGCCAGCACAACCCTGGACAGTACCTATGGCTACACCTTC.